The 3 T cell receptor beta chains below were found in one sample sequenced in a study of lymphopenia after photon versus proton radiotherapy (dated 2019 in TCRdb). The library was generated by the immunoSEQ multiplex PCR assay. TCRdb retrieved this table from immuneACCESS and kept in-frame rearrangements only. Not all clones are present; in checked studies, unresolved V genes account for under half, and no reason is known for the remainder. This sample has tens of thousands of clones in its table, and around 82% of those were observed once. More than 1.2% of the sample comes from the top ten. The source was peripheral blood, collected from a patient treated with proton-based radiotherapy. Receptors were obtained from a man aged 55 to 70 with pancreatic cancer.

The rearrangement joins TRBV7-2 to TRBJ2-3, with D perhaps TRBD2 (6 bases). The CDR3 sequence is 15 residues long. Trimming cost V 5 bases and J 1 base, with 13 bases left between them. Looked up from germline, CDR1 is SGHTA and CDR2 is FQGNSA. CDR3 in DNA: TGTGCCAGCAGCCCGGGGGAGTGGGGCACAGATACGCAGTATTTT. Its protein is CASSPGEWGTDTQYF.

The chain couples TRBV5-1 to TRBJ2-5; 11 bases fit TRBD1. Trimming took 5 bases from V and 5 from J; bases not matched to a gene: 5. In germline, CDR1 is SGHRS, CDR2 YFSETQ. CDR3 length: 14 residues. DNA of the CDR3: TGCGCCAGCAGAAGGACAGGGGGCTCGGAGACCCAGTACTTC. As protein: CASRRTGGSETQYF.

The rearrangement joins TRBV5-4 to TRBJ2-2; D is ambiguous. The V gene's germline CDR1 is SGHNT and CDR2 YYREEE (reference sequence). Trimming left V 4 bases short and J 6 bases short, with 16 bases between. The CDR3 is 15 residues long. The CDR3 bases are TGTGCCAGCAGCCCCCGGGCCGGGTTTTCCGGGGAGCTGTTTTTT. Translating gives CASSPRAGFSGELFF.